Listed below are T cell receptor beta chains from one sample, sequenced in a study of cytomegalovirus exposure and HLA in healthy donors. Profiled with immunoSEQ multiplex PCR; TCRdb holds only in-frame clones, not every one. The sample carries some 150,000 clones, roughly three quarters recorded once. The sequenced sample was PBMCs. These TCRs come from a man in his 60s in good health and CMV-seronegative. Each CDR3 is given with its conserved first and last residue. The D gene is left open where the match is weak. Expanded clones are given a class, and other clones once, few, many or no size at all.

J,V,D,size,CDR3,DNA
TRBJ2-3,TRBV4-2,NA,once,CASSQDGGGVGTDTQYF,TGTGCCAGCAGCCAAGATGGAGGGGGGGTAGGCACAGATACGCAGTATTTT
TRBJ1-5,TRBV14,NA,few,CASSSRSGRPQHF,TGTGCCAGCAGCTCAAGGTCGGGAAGGCCCCAGCATTTT
TRBJ1-5,TRBV7-9,NA,NA,CASSLEGGGYQPQHF,TGTGCCAGCAGCTTAGAGGGGGGGGGCTATCAGCCCCAGCATTTT
TRBJ1-2,TRBV7-3,NA,NA,CASSLTASGGRLADGYTF,TGTGCCAGCAGCTTAACTGCGTCCGGGGGTAGGCTTGCCGATGGCTACACCTTC
TRBJ1-5,TRBV18,NA,NA,CASSHRGGQTSNQPQHF,TGTGCCAGCTCCCATCGGGGGGGACAAACTAGCAATCAGCCCCAGCATTTT
TRBJ2-5,TRBV7-9,NA,once,CSSSPEVAETQYF,TGTTCCAGCAGCCCAGAGGTAGCGGAGACCCAGTACTTC
TRBJ2-5,TRBV7-9,TRBD2,NA,CASSPLAGVKTQYF,TGTGCCAGCAGCCCTCTAGCGGGTGTAAAGACCCAGTACTTC
TRBJ1-2,TRBV7-8,TRBD1,NA,CASSLGRTGVIYGYTF,TGTGCCAGCAGTCTTGGCCGGACAGGAGTTATCTATGGCTACACCTTC
TRBJ2-7,TRBV7-2,NA,NA,CASSLDPGDPYEQYF,TGTGCCAGCAGCTTAGACCCGGGAGACCCCTACGAGCAGTACTTC
TRBJ2-1,TRBV5-4,NA,NA,CASSLVARSSYNEQFF,TGTGCCAGCAGCTTGGTTGCTCGGAGCTCCTACAATGAGCAGTTCTTC
TRBJ2-4,TRBV19,TRBD2,NA,CASSIGGGGGNIQYF,TGTGCCAGTAGTATAGGCGGGGGAGGCGGGAACATTCAGTACTTC
TRBJ1-3,TRBV7-2,NA,NA,CASSLAVSGAGNTIYF,TGTGCCAGCAGCTTAGCGGTCTCAGGGGCGGGAAACACCATATATTTT
TRBJ1-2,TRBV7-3,NA,few,CASSKRVNYGYTF,TGTGCCAGCAGCAAGCGGGTTAACTATGGCTACACCTTC
TRBJ1-6,TRBV28,NA,few,CASSLRGPISSPLHF,TGTGCCAGCAGTTTAAGGGGTCCTATTTCCTCACCCCTCCACTTT
TRBJ2-2,TRBV10-3,NA,few,CAIRSGGTPNTGELFF,TGTGCCATCAGGAGTGGCGGGACCCCGAACACCGGGGAGCTGTTTTTT
TRBJ2-6,TRBV27,TRBD2,NA,CASSISGGAPGANVLTF,TGTGCCAGCAGTATTAGCGGGGGGGCCCCTGGGGCCAACGTCCTGACTTTC
TRBJ2-5,TRBV28,NA,once,CASSQRTWETQYF,TGTGCCAGCAGTCAGCGAACATGGGAGACCCAGTACTTC
TRBJ2-1,TRBV28,TRBD2,NA,CASSSPSGVSYNEQFF,TGTGCCAGCAGTTCCCCTAGCGGAGTGTCCTACAATGAGCAGTTCTTC
TRBJ2-2,TRBV6-6,TRBD1,few,CASSLGQGVGELFF,TGTGCCAGCAGTCTCGGACAGGGCGTCGGGGAGCTGTTTTTT
TRBJ2-5,TRBV5-6,TRBD2,NA,CASSWGPATSGGGETQYF,TGTGCCAGCAGCTGGGGCCCGGCGACTAGCGGGGGGGGAGAGACCCAGTACTTC
TRBJ2-7,TRBV6-6,TRBD1,NA,CASTHKDRGEQYF,TGTGCCAGCACCCATAAGGACAGGGGCGAGCAGTACTTC
TRBJ2-6,TRBV18,NA,few,CASSRRDSGANVLTF,TGTGCCAGCTCACGACGGGACTCTGGGGCCAACGTCCTGACTTTC
TRBJ1-4,TRBV4-2,NA,NA,CASSQDGRGLATNEKLFF,TGTGCCAGCAGCCAAGACGGCAGGGGATTGGCAACTAATGAAAAACTGTTTTTT
TRBJ2-3,TRBV7-6,NA,few,CASSLAAVYSTDTQYF,TGTGCCAGCAGCTTAGCTGCCGTCTATAGCACAGATACGCAGTATTTT
TRBJ2-1,TRBV4-3,TRBD2,NA,CASSRRTSGSFDNEQFF,TGCGCCAGCAGCCGAAGGACTAGCGGGAGTTTCGACAATGAGCAGTTCTTC
TRBJ1-5,TRBV15,NA,NA,CATSRVGVNNQPQHF,TGTGCCACCAGCAGAGTAGGGGTTAACAATCAGCCCCAGCATTTT
TRBJ1-3,TRBV19,TRBD1,NA,CASSIAPGQSGNTIYF,TGTGCCAGTAGTATAGCCCCGGGACAGTCCGGAAACACCATATATTTT
TRBJ2-3,TRBV9,TRBD2,NA,CASSPKWASGGAGTDTQYF,TGTGCCAGCAGCCCAAAGTGGGCTAGCGGGGGGGCCGGCACAGATACGCAGTATTTT
TRBJ2-5,TRBV7-6,NA,NA,CASSLQTGGGRRHQYF,TGTGCCAGCAGCCTACAAACAGGGGGCGGGAGGAGACACCAGTACTTC
TRBJ2-5,TRBV18,NA,NA,CASPPGGSQETQYF,TGTGCCAGCCCACCTGGGGGGTCCCAAGAGACCCAGTACTTC
TRBJ1-2,TRBV5-1,TRBD1,NA,CASSSDRGYGYTF,TGCGCCAGCAGCTCGGACAGGGGGTATGGCTACACCTTC